This T cell receptor beta chain came from a study of T cell repertoires in cytomegalovirus infection. Study details: In public TCR beta signatures, there were indications of both CMV infection and matching HLA type.

Study outcomes and limitations: It was HLA-C-restricted CMV-specific TCR beta clonotypes that dominated the response ex vivo. Carriers of CMV and the relevant HLA type were discriminated by public TCR beta frequency.

In TCRdb, the reads were re-called with MiXCR into one record per CDR3 protein. The sample holds 450,000 to 650,000 distinct CDR3 sequences, less than 30% seen once. Germline lookup yields CDR1 SGHDN and CDR2 FVKESK. Trimming shortened V by 1 base and J by 11 bases, and 14 bases separated the two germline ends. The CDR3 loop spans 13 amino acids. Points on this clonotype: Its specificity is unknown.

This clonotype originated in a human donor in good health (CMV status not recorded). Some clones in this sample may be carry-over from other donors' samples. The genes are TRBV14 and TRBJ1-1; possibly TRBD1 for D (5 bases). The specimen sequenced was PBMCs. CDR3 residues: CASSQGVSGLAFF. CDR3 bases: TGTGCCAGCAGCCAAGGTGTCTCGGGACTTGCTTTCTTT.